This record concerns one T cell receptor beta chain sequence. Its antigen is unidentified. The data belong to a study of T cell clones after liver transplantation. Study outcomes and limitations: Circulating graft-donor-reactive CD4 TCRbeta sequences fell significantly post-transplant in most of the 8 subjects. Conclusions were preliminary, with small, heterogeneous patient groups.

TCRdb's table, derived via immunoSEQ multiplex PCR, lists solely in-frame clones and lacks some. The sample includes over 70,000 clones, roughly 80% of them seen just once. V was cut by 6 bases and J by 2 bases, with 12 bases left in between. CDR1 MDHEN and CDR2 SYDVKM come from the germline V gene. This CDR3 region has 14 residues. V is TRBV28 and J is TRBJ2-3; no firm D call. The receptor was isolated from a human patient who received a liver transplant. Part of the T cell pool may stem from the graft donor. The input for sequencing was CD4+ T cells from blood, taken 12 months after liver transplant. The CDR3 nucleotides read TGTGCCAGCAGCCCTTCCAGTCCCACAGATACGCAGTATTTT. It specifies CASSPSSPTDTQYF.